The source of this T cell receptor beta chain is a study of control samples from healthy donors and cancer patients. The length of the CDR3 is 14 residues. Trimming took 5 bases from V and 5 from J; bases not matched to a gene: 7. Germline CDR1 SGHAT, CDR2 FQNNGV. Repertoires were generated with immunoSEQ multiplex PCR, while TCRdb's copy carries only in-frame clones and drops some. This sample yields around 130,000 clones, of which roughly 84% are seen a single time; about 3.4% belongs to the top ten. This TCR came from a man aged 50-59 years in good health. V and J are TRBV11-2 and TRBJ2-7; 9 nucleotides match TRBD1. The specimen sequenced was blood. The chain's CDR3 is CASSAGTGYHEQYF. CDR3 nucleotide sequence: TGTGCCAGCAGCGCGGGGACAGGGTATCACGAGCAGTACTTC.